The next 16 T cell receptor beta chains were all read from a single sample in a study of beta chain features in type 1 diabetes. Overall study findings and caveats: Type 1 diabetes patients had TCRB CDR3s that were shorter (moderately but significantly so) in all four CD4+ subsets.

Expressed TCRB transcripts were sequenced because the isolated RNA had all been reverse transcribed beforehand. Sequencing used immunoSEQ multiplex PCR; TCRdb keeps in-frame clones, though not all of them. Here the sample spans 100,000 to 150,000 clones, roughly 10% being singletons. Their antigen targets remain unknown. Material for sequencing was central memory CD4+ T cells from blood. The receptor source for this set is a man between 25 and 39 years old with type 1 diabetes.

This clone was seen a few times. The rearrangement uses TRBV6-5 and TRBJ2-7; a weak D match, TRBD1 (6 bases). The CDR3 consists of 11 residues. V lost 6 bases and J 6 bases, leaving 9 bases between the germline ends. The V gene's germline CDR1 is MNHEY and CDR2 SVGAGI. CDR3 amino acids: CASRKGGEQYF. The CDR3 DNA follows: TGTGCCAGCAGAAAAGGGGGCGAGCAGTACTTC.

The genes are TRBV18 and TRBJ2-5; a weak D match, TRBD1 (6 bases). V was cut by 6 bases and J by 1 base, with 12 bases left in between. This CDR3 comprises 14 residues. CDR1 is KGHSH, CDR2 LQKENI, per germline. CDR3 residues: CASSRGRTQETQYF. In DNA, the CDR3 is TGTGCCAGCTCCAGGGGTCGTACCCAAGAGACCCAGTACTTC.

This clone was counted only a few times. This may be a read error: a much more frequent sequence differs by one nucleotide. The chain recombines TRBV4-2 with TRBJ2-1, with 11 nucleotides matching TRBD2. V was clipped by 5 bases and J by 2 bases; unmatched bases: 5. CDR1 and CDR2 from the germline V gene are LGHNA and YNFKEQ. The CDR3 sequence is 16 residues long. The CDR3: CASSLSLAGAYNEQFF. Written as DNA, the CDR3 is TGTGCCAGCAGCTTATCACTAGCGGGGGCCTACAATGAGCAGTTCTTC.

The table lists this clone with a few counts. The genes are TRBV2 and TRBJ1-1; D may be TRBD1 (5 bases). Trimming cost V 7 bases and J 1 base, with 16 bases left between them. CDR1 is SNHLY and CDR2 is FYNNEI in the germline V gene. CDR3 length equals 15 residues. The chain's CDR3 is CASIAPRTGNTEAFF. In DNA, the CDR3 is TGTGCCAGCATTGCCCCGCGTACAGGGAACACTGAAGCTTTCTTT.

This clone showed up just a few times. The chain has TRBV18 and TRBJ2-2; no clear D. The CDR3 length is 13 residues. Trimming removed 1 base at V and 3 bases at J, with 3 bases between. CDR1 and CDR2 (germline): KGHSH, LQKENI. The CDR3 nucleotides read TGTGCCAGCTCACCACGCGACACCGGGGAGCTGTTTTTT. Translated, it gives CASSPRDTGELFF.

The genes are TRBV7-2 and TRBJ2-1; TRBD2 matches at 8 bases. Germline V gives CDR1 SGHTA, CDR2 FQGNSA. Losses at the gene ends were 2 bases for V and 7 bases for J; bases not matched to a gene: 7. CDR3 size: 15 residues. The CDR3 loop is CASSLWRGVGNEQFF. The DNA for the CDR3 is TGTGCCAGCAGCTTATGGCGGGGGGTGGGGAATGAGCAGTTCTTC. The complete variable domain, with remaining parts taken from reference TRBV7-2 and TRBJ2-1, reads GAGVSQSPSNKVTEKGKDVELRCDPISGHTALYWYRQSLGQGLEFLIYFQGNSAPDKSGLPSDRFSAERTGGSVSTLTIQRTQQEDSAVYLCASSLWRGVGNEQFFGPGTRLTVL.

This clone was counted between two and nine times. The chain recombines TRBV28 with TRBJ1-2; D is uncertain. CDR3 length: 13 amino acids. With 3 bases removed from V and 0 bases from J, the gap between germline ends came to 5 bases. Germline V gives CDR1 MDHEN, CDR2 SYDVKM. The chain's CDR3 is CASSLGANYGYTF. The CDR3 DNA reads TGTGCCAGCAGTTTGGGAGCTAACTATGGCTACACCTTC.

This sequence joins TRBV29-1 and TRBJ1-6; no clear D gene. Trimming stripped 4 bases from V and 9 bases from J, with 16 bases between. Germline V CDR1 and CDR2: SQVTM, ANQGSEA. This CDR3 contains 14 residues. Here the CDR3 DNA reads TGCAGCGTTGCCGCGGGAGGGAATGGTTCACCCCTCCACTTT. This translates into CSVAAGGNGSPLHF. Full variable domain (remainder filled in from reference TRBV29-1 and TRBJ1-6): SAVISQKPSRDICQRGTSLTIQCQVDSQVTMMFWYRQQPGQSLTLIATANQGSEATYESGFVIDKFPISRPNLTFSTLTVSNMSPEDSSIYLCSVAAGGNGSPLHFGNGTRLTVT.

This clone was recorded a few times. V usage is TRBV6-5 and J usage is TRBJ2-2, with 9 bases lining up with TRBD1. CDR3 length: 15 amino acids. With 5 bases clipped from V and 6 bases from J, the junction kept 7 bases outside the gene matches. Germline V gene lookup returns CDR1 MNHEY and CDR2 SVGAGI. The CDR3 protein is CASSVTTGGSGELFF. The CDR3 bases are TGTGCCAGCAGTGTTACTACAGGGGGCTCCGGGGAGCTGTTTTTT.

This clone was detected many times. The V gene is TRBV6-4, the J gene TRBJ1-5, with D possibly being TRBD1 (6 bases). This CDR3 contains 14 residues. V lost 5 bases to trimming and J lost 5 bases, with 13 bases between them. From germline, CDR1 is MRHNA and CDR2 SNTAGT. CDR3: CASSLRQVDQPQHF. CDR3 nucleotides: TGTGCCAGCAGTCTTCGACAGGTAGATCAGCCCCAGCATTTT.

This chain links TRBV27 with TRBJ2-7, with 11 nucleotides matching TRBD1. CDR1 is MNHEY, CDR2 SMNVEV, per germline (reference sequence). The CDR3 runs to 13 residues. Unmatched junction bases numbered 5, after V lost 11 bases and J lost 2 bases. CDR3 bases: TGTGCCTGTTGGGGACAGGGGGCCTACGAGCAGTACTTC. Amino acids: CACWGQGAYEQYF.

The rearrangement uses TRBV10-3 and TRBJ1-2, with 9 positions matching TRBD1. The length of the CDR3 is 17 residues. The germline V gene has CDR1 ENHRY and CDR2 SYGVKD. The V and J ends lost 2 bases and 8 bases, in that order; junction bases with no gene match: 15. The CDR3 coding sequence is TGTGCCATCAGTGAGAGGACAGGGGCCATTGTCGGGGGGGGCTACACCTTC. Its protein is CAISERTGAIVGGGYTF.

The chain carries TRBV28 and TRBJ1-1; TRBD1 might be the D (5 bases). The germline gives CDR1 MDHEN, CDR2 SYDVKM. The CDR3 totals 12 residues. V lost 3 bases and J 4 bases, leaving 6 bases between the germline ends. This chain's CDR3 is CASSLQGTEAFF. DNA for the CDR3: TGTGCCAGCAGTTTGCAGGGCACTGAAGCTTTCTTT.

This chain connects TRBV19 to TRBJ2-1, with a possible D match to TRBD1 (6 bases). V dropped 7 bases and J dropped 4 bases, with 11 bases sitting between them. The CDR3 is 13 amino acids. Germline V CDR1 and CDR2: LNHDA, SQIVND (reference sequence). CDR3 nucleotides: TGTGCCAGTAACACAGGGTTGTACAATGAGCAGTTCTTC. It is translated as CASNTGLYNEQFF.

The chain has TRBV7-2 and TRBJ2-4, with 8 bases matching TRBD2. The CDR3 is 17 amino acids. The V gene end was trimmed by 1 base and the J gene end by 1 base; junction bases not matched to a gene: 6. From germline, CDR1 is SGHTA and CDR2 FQGNSA. CDR3 sequence reads: CASSLESGGFAKNIQYF. The CDR3 region has the DNA TGTGCCAGCAGCTTAGAGAGCGGGGGATTCGCCAAAAACATTCAGTACTTC.

Note on this clone: The junction and the germline gene differ at one end; a read error may be behind it. The chain combines TRBV7-7 with TRBJ2-3, with 10 bases lining up with TRBD2. This CDR3 has 16 residues. The germline gives CDR1 SSHAT, CDR2 FNYEAQ (reference sequence). DNA for the CDR3: TGTGCTAGCAGCTTAGGGAGCGGGGGGGCCCAAGATACGCAGTATTTT. It yields the protein CASSLGSGGAQDTQYF.